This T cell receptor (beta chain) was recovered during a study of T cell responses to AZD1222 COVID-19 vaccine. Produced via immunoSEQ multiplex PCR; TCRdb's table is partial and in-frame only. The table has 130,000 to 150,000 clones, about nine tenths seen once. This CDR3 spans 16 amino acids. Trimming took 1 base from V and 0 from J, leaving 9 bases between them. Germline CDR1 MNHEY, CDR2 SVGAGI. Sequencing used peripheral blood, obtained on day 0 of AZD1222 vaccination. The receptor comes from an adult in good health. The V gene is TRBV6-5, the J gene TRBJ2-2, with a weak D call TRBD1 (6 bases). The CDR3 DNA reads TGTGCCAGCAGTTACTTTACAGGGTCGAACACCGGGGAGCTGTTTTTT. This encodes CASSYFTGSNTGELFF.